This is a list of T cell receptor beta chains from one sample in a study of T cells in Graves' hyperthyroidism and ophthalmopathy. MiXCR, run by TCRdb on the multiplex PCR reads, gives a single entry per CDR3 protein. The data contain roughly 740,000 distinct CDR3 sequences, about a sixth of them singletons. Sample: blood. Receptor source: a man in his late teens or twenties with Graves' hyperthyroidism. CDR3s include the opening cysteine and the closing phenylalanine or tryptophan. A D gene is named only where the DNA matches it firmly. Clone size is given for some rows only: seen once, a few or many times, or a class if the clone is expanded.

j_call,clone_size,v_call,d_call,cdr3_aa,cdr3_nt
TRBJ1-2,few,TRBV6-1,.,CASSWISPGHIYGYTF,TGTGCCAGCAGTTGGATTTCCCCGGGACATATCTATGGCTACACCTTC
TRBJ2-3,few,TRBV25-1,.,CASQNTGDTQYF,TGTGCCAGCCAGAACACGGGGGATACGCAGTATTTT
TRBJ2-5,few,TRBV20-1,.,CSALWGASKTQYF,TGCAGTGCCCTTTGGGGGGCTAGTAAGACCCAGTACTTC
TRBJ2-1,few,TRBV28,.,CASSLSGLEQFF,TGTGCCAGCAGTTTGTCGGGGCTTGAGCAGTTCTTC
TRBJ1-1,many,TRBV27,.,CASRTLGDTEAFF,TGTGCCAGCCGGACCTTAGGGGACACTGAAGCTTTCTTT
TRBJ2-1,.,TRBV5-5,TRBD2,CASSLKSGRYDNEQFF,TGTGCCAGCAGCTTGAAGAGCGGGAGGTACGACAATGAGCAGTTCTTC
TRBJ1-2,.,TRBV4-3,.,CASSQAGEGFYGYTF,TGCGCCAGCAGCCAGGCTGGGGAGGGGTTCTATGGCTACACCTTC
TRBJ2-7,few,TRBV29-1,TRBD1,CSVKDRGLSYEQYF,TGCAGCGTCAAAGACAGGGGCCTCTCCTACGAGCAGTACTTC
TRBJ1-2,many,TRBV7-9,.,CASSITLYGYTF,TGTGCCAGCAGCATCACACTGTATGGCTACACCTTC
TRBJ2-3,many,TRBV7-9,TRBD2,CASSRGGVAADTQYF,TGTGCCAGCAGCCGGGGGGGAGTCGCGGCAGATACGCAGTATTTT
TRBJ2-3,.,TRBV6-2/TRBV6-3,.,CASSDDAPGDTQYF,TGTGCCAGCAGTGACGACGCCCCCGGAGATACGCAGTATTTT
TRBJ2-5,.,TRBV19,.,CASSFGSGFETQYF,TGTGCCAGTAGCTTCGGTTCAGGGTTCGAGACCCAGTACTTC
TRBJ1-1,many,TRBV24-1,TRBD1,CATSDPPGQGETEAFF,TGTGCCACCAGTGACCCCCCGGGACAGGGTGAGACTGAAGCTTTCTTT
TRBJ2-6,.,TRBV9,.,CASSAITEKSGANVLTF,TGTGCCAGCAGCGCGATTACAGAGAAATCTGGGGCCAACGTCCTGACTTTC
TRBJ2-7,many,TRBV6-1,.,CASSDFVNEQYF,TGTGCCAGCAGTGATTTCGTCAACGAGCAGTACTTC
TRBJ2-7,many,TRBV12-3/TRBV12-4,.,CASSLDSQSEQYF,TGTGCCAGCAGTTTAGATAGTCAATCCGAGCAGTACTTC
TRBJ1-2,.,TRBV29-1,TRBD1,CSVGQGDKNTF,TGCAGCGTTGGACAGGGGGATAAGAACACCTTC
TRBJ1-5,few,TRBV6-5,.,CASSNIGNQPQHF,TGTGCCAGCAGTAACATAGGCAATCAGCCCCAGCATTTT
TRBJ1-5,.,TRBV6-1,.,CASSSERGPLFNQPQHF,TGTGCCAGCAGTTCAGAACGGGGACCCCTATTCAATCAGCCCCAGCATTTT
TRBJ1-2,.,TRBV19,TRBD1,CASSTLDRADYGYTF,TGTGCCAGTAGTACCCTGGACAGGGCTGACTATGGCTACACCTTC
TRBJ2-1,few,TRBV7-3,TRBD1,CASGQGANNEQFF,TGTGCCAGTGGACAGGGGGCTAATAATGAGCAGTTCTTC
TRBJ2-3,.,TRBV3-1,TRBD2,CASSLKPSGSSTDTQYF,TGTGCCAGCAGCCTTAAACCTAGCGGGAGTAGCACAGATACGCAGTATTTT